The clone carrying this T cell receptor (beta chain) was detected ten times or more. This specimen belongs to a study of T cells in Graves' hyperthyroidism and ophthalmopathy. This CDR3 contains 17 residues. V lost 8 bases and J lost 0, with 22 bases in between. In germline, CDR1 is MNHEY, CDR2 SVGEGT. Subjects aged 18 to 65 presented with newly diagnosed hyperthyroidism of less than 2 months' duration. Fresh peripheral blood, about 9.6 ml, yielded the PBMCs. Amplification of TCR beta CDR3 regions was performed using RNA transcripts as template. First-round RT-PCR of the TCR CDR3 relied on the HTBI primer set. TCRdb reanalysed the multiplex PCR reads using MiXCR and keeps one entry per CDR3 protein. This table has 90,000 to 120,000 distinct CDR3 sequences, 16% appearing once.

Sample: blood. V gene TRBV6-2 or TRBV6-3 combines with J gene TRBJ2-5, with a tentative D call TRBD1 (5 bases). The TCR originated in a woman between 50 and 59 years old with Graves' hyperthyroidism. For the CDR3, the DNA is TGTGCCAGCGGCTATGGTCGCGGACACACGTACCAAGAGACCCAGTACTTC. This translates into CASGYGRGHTYQETQYF.